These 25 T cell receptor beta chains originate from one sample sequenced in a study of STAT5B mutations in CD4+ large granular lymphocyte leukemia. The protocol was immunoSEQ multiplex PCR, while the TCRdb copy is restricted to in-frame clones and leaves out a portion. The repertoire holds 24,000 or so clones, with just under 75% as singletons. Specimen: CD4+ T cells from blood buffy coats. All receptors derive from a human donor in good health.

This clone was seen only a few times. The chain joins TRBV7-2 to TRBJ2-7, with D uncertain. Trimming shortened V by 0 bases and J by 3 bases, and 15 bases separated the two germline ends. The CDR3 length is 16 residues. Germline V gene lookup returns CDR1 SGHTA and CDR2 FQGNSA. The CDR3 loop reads CASSLAQTTSYYEQYF. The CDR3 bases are TGTGCCAGCAGCTTAGCGCAAACTACCTCTTACTACGAGCAGTACTTC.

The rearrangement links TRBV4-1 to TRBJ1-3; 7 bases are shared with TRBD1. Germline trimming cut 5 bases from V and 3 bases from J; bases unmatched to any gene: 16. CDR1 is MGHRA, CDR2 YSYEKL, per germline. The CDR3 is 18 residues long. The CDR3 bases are TGCGCCAGCAGCGCGGGACAGTTAAGAAAAGTCCATGGAAACACCATATATTTT. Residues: CASSAGQLRKVHGNTIYF.

The CDR3 sequence is CSASFRYGYTF. CDR3 in DNA: TGCAGTGCTAGTTTCCGCTATGGCTACACCTTC. This sequence joins TRBV20-1 and TRBJ1-2, with D uncertain. With 3 bases removed from V and 4 bases from J, the gap between germline ends came to 6 bases. CDR1 is DFQATT and CDR2 is SNEGSKA in the germline V gene (reference sequence). CDR3 length equals 11 residues.

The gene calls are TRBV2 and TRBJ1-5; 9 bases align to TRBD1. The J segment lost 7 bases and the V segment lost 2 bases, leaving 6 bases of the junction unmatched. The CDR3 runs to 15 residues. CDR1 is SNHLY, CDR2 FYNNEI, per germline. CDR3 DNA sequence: TGTGCCAGCAGTGAAACAGGGGGCAGCAGGCAGCCCCAGCATTTT. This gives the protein CASSETGGSRQPQHF.

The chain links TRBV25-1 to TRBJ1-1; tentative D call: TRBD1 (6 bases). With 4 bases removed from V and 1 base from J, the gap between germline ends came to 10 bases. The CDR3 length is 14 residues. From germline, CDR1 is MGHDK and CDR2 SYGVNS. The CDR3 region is CASSGGGRNTEAFF. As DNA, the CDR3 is TGTGCCAGCAGTGGAGGGGGGAGGAACACTGAAGCTTTCTTT.

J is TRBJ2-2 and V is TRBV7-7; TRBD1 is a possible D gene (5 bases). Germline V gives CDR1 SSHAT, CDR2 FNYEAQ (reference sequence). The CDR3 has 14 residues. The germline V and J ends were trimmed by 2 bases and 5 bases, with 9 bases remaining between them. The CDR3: CASSLLTATGELFF. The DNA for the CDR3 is TGTGCCAGCAGCTTATTGACAGCAACCGGGGAGCTGTTTTTT.

The CDR3 DNA follows: TGCGCCAGCAGTCATACCACAGGGGAGTTGTACGAGCAGTACTTC. Translating gives CASSHTTGELYEQYF. This chain connects TRBV23-1 to TRBJ2-7, with TRBD1 matching over 7 bases. TRBV23-1 is known as an ORF, though its function is uncertain. The CDR3 totals 15 residues. V shed 3 bases, J shed 4 bases, and the junction held 9 bases outside the gene matches.

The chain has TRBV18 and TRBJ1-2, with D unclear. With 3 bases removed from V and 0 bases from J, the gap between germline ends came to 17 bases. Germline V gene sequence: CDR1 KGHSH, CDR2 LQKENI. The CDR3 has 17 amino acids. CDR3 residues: CASSPPPGGRANYGYTF. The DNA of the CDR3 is TGTGCCAGCTCACCCCCTCCCGGCGGGCGAGCTAACTATGGCTACACCTTC.

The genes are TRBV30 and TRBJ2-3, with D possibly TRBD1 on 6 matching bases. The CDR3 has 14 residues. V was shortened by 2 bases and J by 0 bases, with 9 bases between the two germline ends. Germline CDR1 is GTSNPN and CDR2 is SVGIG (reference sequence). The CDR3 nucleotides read TGTGCCTGGAGTAAGGACAGTAGCACAGATACGCAGTATTTT. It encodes CAWSKDSSTDTQYF.

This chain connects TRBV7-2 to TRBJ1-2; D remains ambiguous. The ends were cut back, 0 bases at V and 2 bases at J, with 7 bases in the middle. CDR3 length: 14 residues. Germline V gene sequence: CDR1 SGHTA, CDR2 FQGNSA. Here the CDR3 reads CASSLANRNYGYTF. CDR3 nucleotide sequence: TGTGCCAGCAGCTTAGCCAACAGAAACTATGGCTACACCTTC.

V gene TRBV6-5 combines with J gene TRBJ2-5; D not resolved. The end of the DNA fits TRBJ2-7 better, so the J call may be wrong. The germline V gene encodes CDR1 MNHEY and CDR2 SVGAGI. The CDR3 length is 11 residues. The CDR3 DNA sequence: TGTGCCAGCAGTTACGAGTACGAGCAGTACTTC. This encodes CASSYEYEQYF.

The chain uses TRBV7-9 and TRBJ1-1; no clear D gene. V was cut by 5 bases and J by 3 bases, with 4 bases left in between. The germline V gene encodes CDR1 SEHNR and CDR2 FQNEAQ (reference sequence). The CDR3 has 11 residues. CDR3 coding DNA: TGTGCCAGCAGCCTGGACACTGAAGCTTTCTTT. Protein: CASSLDTEAFF.

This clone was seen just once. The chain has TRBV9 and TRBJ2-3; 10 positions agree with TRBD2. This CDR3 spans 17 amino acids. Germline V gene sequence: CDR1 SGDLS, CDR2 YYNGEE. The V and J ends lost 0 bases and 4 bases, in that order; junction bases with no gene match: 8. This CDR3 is CASSVEVAGGGADTQYF. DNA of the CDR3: TGTGCCAGCAGCGTAGAGGTAGCGGGAGGCGGAGCAGATACGCAGTATTTT. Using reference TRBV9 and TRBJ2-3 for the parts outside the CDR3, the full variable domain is DSGVTQTPKHLITATGQRVTLRCSPRSGDLSVYWYQQSLDQGLQFLIQYYNGEERAKGNILERFSAQQFPDLHSELNLSSLELGDSALYFCASSVEVAGGGADTQYFGPGTRLTVL.

CDR3 DNA: TGCGCCAGCAGCTTGGCGGCCAGACAAGAGACCCAGTACTTC. Translation: CASSLAARQETQYF. The chain employs TRBV5-1 and TRBJ2-5; no definite D call. Trimming took 0 bases from V and 2 from J, leaving 8 bases between them. This CDR3 has 14 amino acids. Germline CDR1 and CDR2: SGHRS and YFSETQ.

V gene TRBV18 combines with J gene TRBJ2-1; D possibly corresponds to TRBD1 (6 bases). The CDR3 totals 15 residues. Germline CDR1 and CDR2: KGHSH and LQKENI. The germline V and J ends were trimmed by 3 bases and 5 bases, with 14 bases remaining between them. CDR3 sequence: CASSPLGHRDNEQFF. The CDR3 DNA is TGTGCCAGCTCACCTTTGGGACATAGGGACAATGAGCAGTTCTTC.

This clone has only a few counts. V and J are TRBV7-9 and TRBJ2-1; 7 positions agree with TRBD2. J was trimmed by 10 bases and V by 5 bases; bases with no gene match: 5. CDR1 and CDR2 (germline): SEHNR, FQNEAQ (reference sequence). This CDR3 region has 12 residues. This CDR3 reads CASSPLLAEQFF. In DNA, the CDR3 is TGTGCCAGCAGCCCTCTACTAGCGGAGCAGTTCTTC. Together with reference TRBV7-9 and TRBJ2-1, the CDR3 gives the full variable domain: DTGVSQNPRHKITKRGQNVTFRCDPISEHNRLYWYRQTLGQGPEFLTYFQNEAQLEKSRLLSDRFSAERPKGSFSTLEIQRTEQGDSAMYLCASSPLLAEQFFGPGTRLTVL.

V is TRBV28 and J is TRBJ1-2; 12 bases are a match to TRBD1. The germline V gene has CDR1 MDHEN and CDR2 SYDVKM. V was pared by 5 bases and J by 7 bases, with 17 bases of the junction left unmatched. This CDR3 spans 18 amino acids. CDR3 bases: TGTGCCAGCAGTCGGGACAGGGGGCGGGGGTTGGCGAGTGGTGGCTACACCTTC. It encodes CASSRDRGRGLASGGYTF.

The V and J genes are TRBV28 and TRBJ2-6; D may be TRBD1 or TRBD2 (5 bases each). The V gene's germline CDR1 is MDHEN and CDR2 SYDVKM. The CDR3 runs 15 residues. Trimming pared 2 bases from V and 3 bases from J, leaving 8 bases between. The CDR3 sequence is CASSLGGRGANVLTF. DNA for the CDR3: TGTGCCAGCAGTTTAGGGGGACGTGGGGCCAACGTCCTGACTTTC. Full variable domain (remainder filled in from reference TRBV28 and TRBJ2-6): DVKVTQSSRYLVKRTGEKVFLECVQDMDHENMFWYRQDPGLGLRLIYFSYDVKMKEKGDIPEGYSVSREKKERFSLILESASTNQTSMYLCASSLGGRGANVLTFGAGSRLTVL.

The CDR3 loop reads CASSAQGGRSYGYTF. CDR3 DNA sequence: TGTGCCAGCAGCGCCCAGGGCGGGAGGAGCTATGGCTACACCTTC. This chain joins TRBV9 and TRBJ1-2; the D gene is possibly TRBD1 (5 bases). The germline V and J ends were trimmed by 3 bases and 4 bases, with 16 bases remaining between them. The CDR3 is 15 amino acids. Germline CDR1 SGDLS, CDR2 YYNGEE.

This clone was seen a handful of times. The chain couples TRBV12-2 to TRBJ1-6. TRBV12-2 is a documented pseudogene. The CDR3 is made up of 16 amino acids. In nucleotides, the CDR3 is TGTGCAAGTCGCTTAGTAGGGGGGACAAATAATTCACCCCTCCACTTT. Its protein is CASRLVGGTNNSPLHF.

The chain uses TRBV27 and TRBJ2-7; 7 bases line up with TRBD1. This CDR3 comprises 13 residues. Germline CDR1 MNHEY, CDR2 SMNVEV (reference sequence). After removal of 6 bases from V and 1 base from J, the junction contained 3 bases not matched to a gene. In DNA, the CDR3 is TGTGCCAGCAGAGTACAGGGGTCCTACGAGCAGTACTTC. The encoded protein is CASRVQGSYEQYF.

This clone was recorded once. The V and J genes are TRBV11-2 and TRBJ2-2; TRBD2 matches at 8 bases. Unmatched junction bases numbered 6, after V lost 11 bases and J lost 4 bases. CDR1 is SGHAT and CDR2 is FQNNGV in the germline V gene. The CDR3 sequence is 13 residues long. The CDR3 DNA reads TGTGCCGAGGGGACTAGGTTCACCGGGGAGCTGTTTTTT. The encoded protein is CAEGTRFTGELFF.

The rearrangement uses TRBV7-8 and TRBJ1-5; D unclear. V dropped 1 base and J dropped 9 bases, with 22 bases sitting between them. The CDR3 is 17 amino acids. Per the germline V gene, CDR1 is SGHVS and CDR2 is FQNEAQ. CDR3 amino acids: CASSLDNRENPPTPQHF. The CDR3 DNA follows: TGTGCCAGCAGCTTAGACAACCGGGAAAATCCCCCTACGCCCCAGCATTTT.

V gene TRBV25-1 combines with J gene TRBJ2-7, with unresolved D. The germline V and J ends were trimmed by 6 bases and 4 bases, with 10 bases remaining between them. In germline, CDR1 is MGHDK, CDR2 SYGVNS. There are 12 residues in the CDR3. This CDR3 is CASSDGGYEQYF. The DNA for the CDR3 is TGTGCCAGCAGCGACGGTGGATACGAGCAGTACTTC.

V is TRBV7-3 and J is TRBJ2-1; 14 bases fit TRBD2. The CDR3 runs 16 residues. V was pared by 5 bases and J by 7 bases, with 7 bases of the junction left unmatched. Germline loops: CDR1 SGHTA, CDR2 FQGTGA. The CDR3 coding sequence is TGTGCCAGCAGCGCACGACTAGCGGGGGGGCGAAATGAGCAGTTCTTC. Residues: CASSARLAGGRNEQFF.